This T cell receptor (beta chain) was captured by sequencing in a study of human T cells and chemical hapten exposure. Unique molecular identifiers were linked by the library to individual cDNA molecules. TCRdb redid the calling of the RACE reads with MiXCR, one entry per CDR3 protein. This table holds roughly 100,000 distinct CDR3 sequences, about 10% found once. Germline lookup yields CDR1 GTSNPN and CDR2 SVGIG (reference sequence). The V and J ends lost 5 bases and 5 bases respectively, with 13 bases between them. This CDR3 comprises 12 residues. Stated time point: healthy volunteer bleed at 2 weeks. The total RNA was obtained from whole blood that was not fractionated.

The chain recombines TRBV30 with TRBJ2-7; a weak D match, TRBD1 (5 bases). Sequenced sample: whole blood. This receptor was taken from a female donor in good health. Some clones in this sample may be carry-over from other donors' samples. The CDR3 DNA follows: TGTGCCTGGGCCGCAGGGTGCGACGAGCAGTACTTC. The encoded protein is CAWAAGCDEQYF.